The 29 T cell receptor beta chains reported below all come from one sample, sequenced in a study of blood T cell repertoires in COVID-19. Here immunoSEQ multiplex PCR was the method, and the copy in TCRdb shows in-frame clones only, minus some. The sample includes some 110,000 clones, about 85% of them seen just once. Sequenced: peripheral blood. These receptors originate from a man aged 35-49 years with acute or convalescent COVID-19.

The CDR3 is CASSSPTNVLTF. CDR3 nucleotides: TGTGCCAGCAGTTCCCCTACCAACGTCCTGACTTTC. The V and J genes are TRBV28 and TRBJ2-6, with no clear D. V dropped 4 bases and J dropped 8 bases, with 6 bases sitting between them. The CDR3 sequence is 12 residues long. CDR1 and CDR2 (germline): MDHEN, SYDVKM.

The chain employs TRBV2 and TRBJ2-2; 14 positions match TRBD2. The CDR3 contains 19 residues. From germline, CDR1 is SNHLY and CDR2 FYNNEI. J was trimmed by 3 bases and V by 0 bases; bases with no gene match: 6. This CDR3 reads CASSEASTSGGVYTGELFF. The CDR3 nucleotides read TGTGCCAGCAGTGAAGCGTCGACTAGCGGGGGGGTCTACACCGGGGAGCTGTTTTTT. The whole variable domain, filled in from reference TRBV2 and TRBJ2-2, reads EPEVTQTPSHQVTQMGQEVILRCVPISNHLYFYWYRQILGQKVEFLVSFYNNEISEKSEIFDDQFSVERPDGSNFTLKIRSTKLEDSAMYFCASSEASTSGGVYTGELFFGEGSRLTVL.

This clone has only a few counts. This chain's CDR3 is CASSDRANQPQHF. CDR3 in DNA: TGTGCCAGCTCTGACAGGGCGAATCAGCCCCAGCATTTT. This chain links TRBV6-5 with TRBJ1-5; 7 positions agree with TRBD1. V gave up 8 bases and J gave up 4 bases; unmatched junction bases: 5. CDR3 size: 13 residues. Germline CDR1 MNHEY, CDR2 SVGAGI.

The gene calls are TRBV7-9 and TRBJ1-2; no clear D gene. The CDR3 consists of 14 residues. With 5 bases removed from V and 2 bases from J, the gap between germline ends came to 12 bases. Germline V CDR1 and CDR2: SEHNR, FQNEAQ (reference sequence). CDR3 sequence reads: CASSPTSLNYGYTF. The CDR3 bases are TGTGCCAGCAGCCCTACCTCGTTGAACTATGGCTACACCTTC.

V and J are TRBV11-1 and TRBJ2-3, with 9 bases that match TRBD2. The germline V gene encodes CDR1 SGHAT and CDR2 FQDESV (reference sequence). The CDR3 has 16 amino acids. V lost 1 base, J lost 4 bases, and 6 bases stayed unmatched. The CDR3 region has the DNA TGTGCCAGCAGCTTAGTCGGCGGGGGGGCTTCAGATACGCAGTATTTT. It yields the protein CASSLVGGGASDTQYF.

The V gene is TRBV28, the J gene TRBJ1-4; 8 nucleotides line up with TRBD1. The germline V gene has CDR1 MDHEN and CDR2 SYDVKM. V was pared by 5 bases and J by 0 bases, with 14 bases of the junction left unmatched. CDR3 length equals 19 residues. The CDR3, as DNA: TGTGCCAGCAGTCCATGGACAGGGTGGGGGGGTCCAACTAATGAAAAACTGTTTTTT. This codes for CASSPWTGWGGPTNEKLFF. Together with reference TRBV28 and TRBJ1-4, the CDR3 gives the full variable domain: DVKVTQSSRYLVKRTGEKVFLECVQDMDHENMFWYRQDPGLGLRLIYFSYDVKMKEKGDIPEGYSVSREKKERFSLILESASTNQTSMYLCASSPWTGWGGPTNEKLFFGSGTQLSVL.

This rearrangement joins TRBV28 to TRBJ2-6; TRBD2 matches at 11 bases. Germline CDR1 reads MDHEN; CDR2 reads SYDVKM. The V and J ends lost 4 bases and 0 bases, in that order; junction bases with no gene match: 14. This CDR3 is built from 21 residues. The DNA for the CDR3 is TGTGCCAGCAGTTCCCTGAGACTAGCGGGGAAGGAAACCTCTGGGGCCAACGTCCTGACTTTC. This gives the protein CASSSLRLAGKETSGANVLTF.

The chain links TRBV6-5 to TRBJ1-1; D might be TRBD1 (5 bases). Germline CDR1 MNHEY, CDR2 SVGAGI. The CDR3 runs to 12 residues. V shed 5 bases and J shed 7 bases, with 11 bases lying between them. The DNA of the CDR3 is TGTGCCAGCAGTCTCTCGGGGGGTGAAGCTTTCTTT. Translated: CASSLSGGEAFF.

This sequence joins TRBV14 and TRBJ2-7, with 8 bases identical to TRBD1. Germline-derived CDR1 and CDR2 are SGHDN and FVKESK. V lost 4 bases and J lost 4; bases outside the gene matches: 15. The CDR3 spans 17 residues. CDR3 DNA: TGTGCCAGCAGCCCAAGTGCGGACAGGGTGAAAGAGTACGAGCAGTACTTC. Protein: CASSPSADRVKEYEQYF.

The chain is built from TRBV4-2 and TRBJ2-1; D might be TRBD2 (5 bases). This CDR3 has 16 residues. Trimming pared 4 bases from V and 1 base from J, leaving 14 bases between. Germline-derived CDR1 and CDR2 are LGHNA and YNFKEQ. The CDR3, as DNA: TGTGCCAGCAGCCCTTCGGGGTTTGGGTCCTACAATGAGCAGTTCTTC. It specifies CASSPSGFGSYNEQFF.

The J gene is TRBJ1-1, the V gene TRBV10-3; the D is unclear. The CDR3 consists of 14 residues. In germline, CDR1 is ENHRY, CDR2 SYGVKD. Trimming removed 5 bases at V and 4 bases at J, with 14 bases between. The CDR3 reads CAISSNGETTEAFF. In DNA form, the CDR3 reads TGTGCCATCAGTTCGAACGGGGAGACCACTGAAGCTTTCTTT.

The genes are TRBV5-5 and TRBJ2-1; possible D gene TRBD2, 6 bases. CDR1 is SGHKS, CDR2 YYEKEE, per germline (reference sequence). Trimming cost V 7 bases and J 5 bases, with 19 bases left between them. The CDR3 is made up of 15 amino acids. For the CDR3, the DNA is TGTGCCAGCCGACTAGTAATCGGTGGGGACAATGAGCAGTTCTTC. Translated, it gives CASRLVIGGDNEQFF.

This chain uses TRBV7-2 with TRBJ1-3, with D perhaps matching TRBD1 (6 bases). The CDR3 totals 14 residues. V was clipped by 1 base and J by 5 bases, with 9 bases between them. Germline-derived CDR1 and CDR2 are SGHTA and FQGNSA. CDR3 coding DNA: TGTGCCAGCAGCTTAGAGGGGGGGAGAAACACCATATATTTT. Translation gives CASSLEGGRNTIYF.

CDR3 nucleotides: TGCGCCAGCAGCTTGGCCGGGACACCCTACACTGAAGCTTTCTTT. Translating gives CASSLAGTPYTEAFF. The V call is TRBV5-1, the J call TRBJ1-1; D perhaps matches TRBD1 (6 bases). The V and J ends lost 0 bases and 3 bases respectively, with 12 bases between them. The germline gives CDR1 SGHRS, CDR2 YFSETQ. The CDR3 sequence is 15 residues long. The variable domain in full, completed from reference TRBV5-1 and TRBJ1-1, reads KAGVTQTPRYLIKTRGQQVTLSCSPISGHRSVSWYQQTPGQGLQFLFEYFSETQRNKGNFPGRFSGRQFSNSRSEMNVSTLELGDSALYLCASSLAGTPYTEAFFGQGTRLTVV.

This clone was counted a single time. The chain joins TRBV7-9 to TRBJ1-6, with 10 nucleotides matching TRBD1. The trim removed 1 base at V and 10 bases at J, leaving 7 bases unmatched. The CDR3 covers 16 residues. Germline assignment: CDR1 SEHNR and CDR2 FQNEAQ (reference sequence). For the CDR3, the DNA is TGTGCCAGCAGCTTAGGGGGGACAGGGGTATTATCACCCCTCCACTTT. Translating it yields CASSLGGTGVLSPLHF.

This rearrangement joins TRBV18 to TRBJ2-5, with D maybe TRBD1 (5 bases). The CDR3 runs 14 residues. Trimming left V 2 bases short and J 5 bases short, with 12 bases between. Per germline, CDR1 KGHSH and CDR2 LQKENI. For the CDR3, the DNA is TGTGCCAGCTCACCAGGCGACAGTACGGAGACCCAGTACTTC. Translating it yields CASSPGDSTETQYF. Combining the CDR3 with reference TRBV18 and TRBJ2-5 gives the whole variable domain NAGVMQNPRHLVRRRGQEARLRCSPMKGHSHVYWYRQLPEEGLKFMVYLQKENIIDESGMPKERFSAEFPKEGPSILRIQQVVRGDSAAYFCASSPGDSTETQYFGPGTRLLVL.

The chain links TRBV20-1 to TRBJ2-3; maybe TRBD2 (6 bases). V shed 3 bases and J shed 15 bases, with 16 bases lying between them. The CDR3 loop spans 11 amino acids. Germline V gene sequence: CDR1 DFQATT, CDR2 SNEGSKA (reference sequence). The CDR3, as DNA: TGCAGTGCTAGGGAGGGGCTCGTGAAATATTTT. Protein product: CSAREGLVKYF.

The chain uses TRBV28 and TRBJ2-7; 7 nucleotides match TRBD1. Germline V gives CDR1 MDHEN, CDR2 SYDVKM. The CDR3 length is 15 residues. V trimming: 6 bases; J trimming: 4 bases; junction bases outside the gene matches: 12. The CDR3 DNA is TGTGCCAGCAGGCCCAGGGGGTATGGGTGGTACGAGCAGTACTTC. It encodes CASRPRGYGWYEQYF.

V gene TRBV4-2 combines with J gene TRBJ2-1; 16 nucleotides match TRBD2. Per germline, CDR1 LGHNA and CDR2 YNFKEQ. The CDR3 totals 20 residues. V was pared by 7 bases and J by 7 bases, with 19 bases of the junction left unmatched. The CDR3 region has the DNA TGTGCCAGCACCCTCTCCGGGACTAGCGGGGGGGGCGGGTTTTGGAATGAGCAGTTCTTC. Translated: CASTLSGTSGGGGFWNEQFF.

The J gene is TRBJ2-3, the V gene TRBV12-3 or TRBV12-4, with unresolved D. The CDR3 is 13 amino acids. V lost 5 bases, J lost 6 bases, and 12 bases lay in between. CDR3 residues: CASSPLQVDTQYF. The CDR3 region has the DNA TGTGCCAGCAGTCCCCTCCAGGTTGATACGCAGTATTTT.

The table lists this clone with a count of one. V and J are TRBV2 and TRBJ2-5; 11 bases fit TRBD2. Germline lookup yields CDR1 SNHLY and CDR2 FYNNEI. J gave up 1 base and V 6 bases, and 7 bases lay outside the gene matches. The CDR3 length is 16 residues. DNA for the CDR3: TGTGCCAGCAGCGATGGACTAGCGGGCCTCCAAGAGACCCAGTACTTC. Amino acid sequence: CASSDGLAGLQETQYF.

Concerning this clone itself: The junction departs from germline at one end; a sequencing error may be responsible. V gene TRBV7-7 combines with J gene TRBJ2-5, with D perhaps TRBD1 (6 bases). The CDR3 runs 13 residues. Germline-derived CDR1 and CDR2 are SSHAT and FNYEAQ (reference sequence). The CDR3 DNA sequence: TGTGCTAGCAGCTCCGGCAGGGGAGAGACCCAGTACTTC. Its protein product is CASSSGRGETQYF.

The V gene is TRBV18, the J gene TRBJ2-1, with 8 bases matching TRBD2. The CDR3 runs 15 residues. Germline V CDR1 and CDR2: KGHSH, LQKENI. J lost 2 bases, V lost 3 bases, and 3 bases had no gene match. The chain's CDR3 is CASSPQGLAYNEQFF. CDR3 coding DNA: TGTGCCAGCTCACCGCAGGGACTAGCCTACAATGAGCAGTTCTTC.

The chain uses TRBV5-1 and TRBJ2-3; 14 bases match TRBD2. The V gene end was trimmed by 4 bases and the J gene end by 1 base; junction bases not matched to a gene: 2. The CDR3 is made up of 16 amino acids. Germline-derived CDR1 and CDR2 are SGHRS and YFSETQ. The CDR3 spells CASSPGLAGGTDTQYF. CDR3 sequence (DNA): TGCGCCAGCAGCCCGGGACTAGCGGGGGGCACAGATACGCAGTATTTT.

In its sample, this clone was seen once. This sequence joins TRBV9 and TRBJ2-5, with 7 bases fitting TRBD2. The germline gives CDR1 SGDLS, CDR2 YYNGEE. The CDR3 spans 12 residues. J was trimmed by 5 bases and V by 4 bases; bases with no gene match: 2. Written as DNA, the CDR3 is TGTGCCAGCAGCCGGGGGGTGGAGACCCAGTACTTC. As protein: CASSRGVETQYF. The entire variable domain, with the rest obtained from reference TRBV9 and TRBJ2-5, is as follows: DSGVTQTPKHLITATGQRVTLRCSPRSGDLSVYWYQQSLDQGLQFLIQYYNGEERAKGNILERFSAQQFPDLHSELNLSSLELGDSALYFCASSRGVETQYFGPGTRLLVL.

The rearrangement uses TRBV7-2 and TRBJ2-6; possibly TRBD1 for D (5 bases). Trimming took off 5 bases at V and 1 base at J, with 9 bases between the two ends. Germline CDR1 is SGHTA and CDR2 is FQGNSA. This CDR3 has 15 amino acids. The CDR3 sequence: CASSTRQSGANVLTF. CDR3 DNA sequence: TGTGCCAGCAGCACCCGACAGTCTGGGGCCAACGTCCTGACTTTC.

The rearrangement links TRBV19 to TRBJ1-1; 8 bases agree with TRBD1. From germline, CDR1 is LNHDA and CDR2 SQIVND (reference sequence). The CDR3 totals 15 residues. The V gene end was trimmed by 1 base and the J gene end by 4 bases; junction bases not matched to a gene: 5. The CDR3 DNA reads TGTGCCAGTAGTATAGCGGCAGGGGGCATCACTGAAGCTTTCTTT. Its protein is CASSIAAGGITEAFF.

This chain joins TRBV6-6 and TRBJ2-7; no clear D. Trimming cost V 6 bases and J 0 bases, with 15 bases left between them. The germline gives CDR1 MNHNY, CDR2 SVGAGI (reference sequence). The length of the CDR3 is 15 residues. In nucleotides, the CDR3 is TGTGCCAGCAGCCCCAGTCAGGCAAGCTCCTACGAGCAGTACTTC. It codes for CASSPSQASSYEQYF.

DNA for the CDR3: TGCAGCGTCGGGACAGGGTCCTACCACGAGCAGTACTTC. This gives the protein CSVGTGSYHEQYF. V gene TRBV29-1 combines with J gene TRBJ2-7; 9 positions agree with TRBD1. This CDR3 spans 13 amino acids. Germline CDR1 is SQVTM and CDR2 is ANQGSEA. Trimming removed 6 bases from V and 5 bases from J; junction bases left unmatched: 8.